The rows below give T cell receptor beta chains drawn from one sample of a study of identical twins. TCRdb recomputed calls from the 5' RACE reads with MiXCR, one row per CDR3 protein. The data hold some 730,000 distinct CDR3 sequences, with around a sixth observed a single time. This sample was shared with a second study, whose subject was T cells expressing NK-cell markers.

The sequencing sample was made of PBMCs. The receptor source for this set is a woman under 30 in good health. The CDR3 runs from the conserved cysteine through the conserved F or W. The order of the fields is clone size, V gene, D gene, J gene, CDR3 protein, CDR3 DNA. D genes are given only for firm matches. For some rows the clone size is stated as once, few or many, or as a class when expanded; others skip it.

clone_size: -; v_call: TRBV12-3/TRBV12-4; d_call: -; j_call: TRBJ2-5; cdr3_aa: CASSLGVLSGRRETQYF; cdr3_nt: TGTGCCAGCAGTTTGGGTGTGCTGAGCGGCCGAAGGGAAACCCAGTACTTC
clone_size: -; v_call: TRBV2; d_call: -; j_call: TRBJ1-1; cdr3_aa: CASRVLRDTEAFF; cdr3_nt: TGTGCCAGCAGGGTCCTACGGGACACTGAAGCTTTCTTT
clone_size: -; v_call: TRBV10-3; d_call: -; j_call: TRBJ2-7; cdr3_aa: CAISGPAGVNEQYF; cdr3_nt: TGTGCCATCTCGGGGCCAGCAGGGGTCAACGAGCAGTACTTC
clone_size: -; v_call: TRBV20-1; d_call: TRBD2; j_call: TRBJ2-3; cdr3_aa: CSAGPRDYPYTDTQYF; cdr3_nt: TGCAGTGCGGGTCCCCGGGACTATCCATACACAGATACGCAGTATTTT
clone_size: few; v_call: TRBV20-1; d_call: -; j_call: TRBJ2-5; cdr3_aa: CSAPQGRETQYF; cdr3_nt: TGCAGTGCTCCACAGGGTCGGGAGACCCAGTACTTC
clone_size: -; v_call: TRBV3-1; d_call: -; j_call: TRBJ2-2; cdr3_aa: CASSPQYTGELFF; cdr3_nt: TGTGCCAGCAGTCCTCAATACACCGGGGAGCTGTTTTTT
clone_size: -; v_call: TRBV5-1; d_call: -; j_call: TRBJ1-1; cdr3_aa: CASSFAPWDMNTEAFF; cdr3_nt: TGCGCCAGCAGCTTCGCCCCGTGGGATATGAACACTGAAGCTTTCTTT
clone_size: -; v_call: TRBV5-1; d_call: -; j_call: TRBJ1-4; cdr3_aa: CASSFSSGTANEKLFF; cdr3_nt: TGCGCCAGCAGCTTTTCTTCCGGGACGGCGAATGAAAAACTGTTTTTT
clone_size: few; v_call: TRBV20-1; d_call: -; j_call: TRBJ2-7; cdr3_aa: CSAREISRGRYYEQYF; cdr3_nt: TGCAGTGCTAGAGAAATTTCCAGAGGCAGGTACTACGAGCAGTACTTC
clone_size: few; v_call: TRBV9; d_call: -; j_call: TRBJ1-2; cdr3_aa: CASSGWGAPGYTF; cdr3_nt: TGTGCCAGCAGTGGCTGGGGGGCGCCAGGCTACACCTTC
clone_size: -; v_call: TRBV20-1; d_call: -; j_call: TRBJ1-1; cdr3_aa: CGLAGDTEAFF; cdr3_nt: TGCGGGCTCGCGGGGGACACTGAAGCTTTCTTT
clone_size: few; v_call: TRBV20-1; d_call: -; j_call: TRBJ2-1; cdr3_aa: CSARLARAREQFF; cdr3_nt: TGCAGTGCTAGGCTAGCGCGAGCCCGTGAGCAGTTCTTC
clone_size: few; v_call: TRBV6-1; d_call: TRBD2; j_call: TRBJ2-3; cdr3_aa: CATRLAGNLMDTQYF; cdr3_nt: TGTGCCACCAGACTAGCGGGAAACCTGATGGATACGCAGTATTTT
clone_size: -; v_call: TRBV5-1; d_call: TRBD1; j_call: TRBJ2-7; cdr3_aa: CASSLRAGGNYEQYF; cdr3_nt: TGCGCCAGCAGCTTGAGGGCAGGGGGCAACTACGAGCAGTACTTC